The clone carrying this T cell receptor (beta chain) was detected a few times. Its target is unknown. The DNA is omitted, as the CDR3 cannot be located on it reliably, and the CDR3 follows TCRdb's listing. Via MiXCR, TCRdb re-called the reads, giving one row per CDR3 protein. This sample has a few hundred thousand distinct CDR3 sequences, with about 42% found just once. The entry originates in a study of T cell repertoires in cytomegalovirus infection. Study details: As its CMV epitopes, the study selected recently identified HLA-C-restricted and well-studied HLA-B-restricted targets. Evidence of both CMV infection and a matching HLA type came from public TCR beta signatures. Whole-study results and caveats: CMV-specific TCR beta clonotypes restricted by HLA-C dominated the ex vivo response. The cumulative frequency of public TCR beta families distinguished individuals who carried CMV together with the relevant HLA.

The CDR3 contains 15 residues when both ends are counted. The clonotype comes from a human donor in good health (CMV status not recorded). Some clones in this sample may be carry-over from other donors' samples. The source material was cultured PBMCs, sampled from culture after CMV antigen stimulation. This sequence joins TRBV12-3 or TRBV12-4 and TRBJ2-3. The CDR3 sequence: CASSSSTRSPDTQYF.